Detailed here is one TCR beta chain. The ends were cut back, 2 bases at V and 12 bases at J, with 20 bases in the middle. This CDR3 has 14 residues. The germline V gene encodes CDR1 SEHNR and CDR2 FQNEAQ (reference sequence). The data were obtained in a study of tumor-infiltrating lymphocytes in primary liver carcinoma. Each 20-30 mg portion of unsorted bulk tissue served as the source for co-extraction of RNA and DNA. The authors made TCR beta cDNA from 450 to 600 ng total RNA with a constant-region primer. Three nested multiplex PCR rounds, a slightly modified ARM-PCR, produced the libraries for TCR beta. The first two PCR rounds used TRBV1-TRBV30 forward primers with a C-beta reverse primer, about 10 cycles each. TCRdb reprocessed the multiplex PCR reads with MiXCR, giving one entry per CDR3 protein. The sample carries 47,000 or so distinct CDR3 sequences, 70% to 85% recorded once.

This receptor was identified in a man aged 40-49 years with primary liver carcinoma and hepatitis B virus infection. The specimen was liver tumor tissue from sampling region 3. Documented subset: tumor region T3, left-lateral pole. The chain links TRBV7-9 to TRBJ2-7; D gene ambiguous. CDR3 nucleotides: TGTGCCAGCAGCTTATCCTCAGGTCCCTACGGGCGGTACTTC. Encoded protein: CASSLSSGPYGRYF.